Reported below is one T cell receptor (beta chain). What it binds is unknown. This CDR3 contains 16 residues. Looked up from germline, CDR1 is SEHNR and CDR2 is FQNEAQ (reference sequence). Trimming at V came to 5 bases and at J to 5 bases, leaving 9 bases not matched to a gene. This record belongs to a study of cytotoxic CD8 clonotypes in ibrutinib-treated CLL. Findings and limits, study-wide: Starting clonality was above that of age-matched healthy donors and tracked circulating CD8+ T-cell counts.

Profiling relied on immunoSEQ multiplex PCR, and the TCRdb table lists in-frame clones only, not all of them. The sample consists of over 250,000 clones, roughly four fifths of them appearing once. This sequence originates from a human donor with chronic lymphocytic leukemia. The V gene is TRBV7-9, the J gene TRBJ2-1, with TRBD1 identical over 10 bases. Sequencing was performed on PBMCs, taken at disease progression, from a patient treated with ibrutinib. CDR3 in amino acids: CASSPQGDRGHNEQFF. The CDR3 coding sequence is TGTGCCAGCAGCCCGCAAGGGGACAGGGGTCACAATGAGCAGTTCTTC.